This T cell receptor (beta chain) is from a study of blood T cell repertoires in COVID-19. The CDR3 consists of 14 residues. TCRdb's table, derived via immunoSEQ multiplex PCR, lists solely in-frame clones and lacks some. The table has a few hundred thousand clones, around 90% seen once. The sample consisted of peripheral blood. The V and J genes are TRBV21-1 and TRBJ2-7; TRBD1 reflects the table's D call only, with no check against the DNA. TRBV21-1 represents a pseudogene. The source is a woman in her thirties or forties who had recovered from COVID-19. The CDR3 DNA follows: TGTGCCAGCAGCAAAGGGCCCAGGTCCAGCGAGCAGTACTTC. Translation gives CASSKGPRSSEQYF.